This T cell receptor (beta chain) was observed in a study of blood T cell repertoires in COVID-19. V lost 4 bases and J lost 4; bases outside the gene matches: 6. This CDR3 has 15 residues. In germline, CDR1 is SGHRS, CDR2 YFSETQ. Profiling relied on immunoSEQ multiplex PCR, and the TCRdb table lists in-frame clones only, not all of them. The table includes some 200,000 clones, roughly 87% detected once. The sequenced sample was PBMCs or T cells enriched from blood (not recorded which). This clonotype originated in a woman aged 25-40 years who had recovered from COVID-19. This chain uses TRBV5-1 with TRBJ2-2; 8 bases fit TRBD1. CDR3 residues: CASSPGGRSTGELFF. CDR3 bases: TGCGCCAGCAGCCCAGGGGGCCGGAGCACCGGGGAGCTGTTTTTT.